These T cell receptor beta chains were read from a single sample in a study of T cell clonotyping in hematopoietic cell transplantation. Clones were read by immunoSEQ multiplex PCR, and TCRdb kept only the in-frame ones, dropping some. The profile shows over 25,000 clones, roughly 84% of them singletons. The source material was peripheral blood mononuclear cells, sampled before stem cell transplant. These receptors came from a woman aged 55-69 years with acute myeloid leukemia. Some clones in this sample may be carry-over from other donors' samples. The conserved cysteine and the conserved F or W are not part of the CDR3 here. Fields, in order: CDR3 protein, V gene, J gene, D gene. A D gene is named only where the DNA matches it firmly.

CDR3aa: ASSLFASNYGYT
v_gene: TRBV28
j_gene: TRBJ1-2
d_gene: .

CDR3aa: ASSQDIRGNQPQH
v_gene: TRBV4-1
j_gene: TRBJ1-5
d_gene: .

CDR3aa: ASSVGSPRSSYNSPLH
v_gene: TRBV9
j_gene: TRBJ1-6
d_gene: .

CDR3aa: ASSSGTAWVTEAF
v_gene: TRBV28
j_gene: TRBJ1-1
d_gene: .

CDR3aa: ASSVSVGGYT
v_gene: TRBV5-1
j_gene: TRBJ1-2
d_gene: .

CDR3aa: ATVWTRKDTQY
v_gene: TRBV7-2
j_gene: TRBJ2-3
d_gene: TRBD2

CDR3aa: ASSGSVNSPLH
v_gene: TRBV9
j_gene: TRBJ1-6
d_gene: .

CDR3aa: AIKTSGGSQETQY
v_gene: TRBV10-3
j_gene: TRBJ2-5
d_gene: TRBD2

CDR3aa: SAPGPSGGY
v_gene: TRBV20-1
j_gene: TRBJ2-7
d_gene: TRBD2

CDR3aa: ASSLIAGNQPQH
v_gene: TRBV5-6
j_gene: TRBJ1-5
d_gene: .

CDR3aa: ASSPGRGANAGEKLF
v_gene: TRBV13
j_gene: TRBJ1-4
d_gene: .

CDR3aa: ASSEAGRGSPNYGYT
v_gene: TRBV6-1
j_gene: TRBJ1-2
d_gene: .

CDR3aa: ASSITSGNTIY
v_gene: TRBV7-2
j_gene: TRBJ1-3
d_gene: .

CDR3aa: ASSVEFGSTDTQY
v_gene: TRBV9
j_gene: TRBJ2-3
d_gene: .

CDR3aa: ASSEGTGNQPQH
v_gene: TRBV5-1
j_gene: TRBJ1-5
d_gene: TRBD1

CDR3aa: ASSRGSGNEKLF
v_gene: TRBV7-2
j_gene: TRBJ1-4
d_gene: .

CDR3aa: ASSTGQGPYEQY
v_gene: TRBV5-8
j_gene: TRBJ2-7
d_gene: TRBD1

CDR3aa: ASSSGNSGGSEQY
v_gene: TRBV7-9
j_gene: TRBJ2-7
d_gene: .

CDR3aa: ASSIDLSGGYT
v_gene: TRBV19
j_gene: TRBJ1-2
d_gene: .

CDR3aa: ASSVNTGGGYGYT
v_gene: TRBV19
j_gene: TRBJ1-2
d_gene: TRBD1

CDR3aa: ASSNPLKGSEQF
v_gene: TRBV9
j_gene: TRBJ2-1
d_gene: .

CDR3aa: SVELVRETQY
v_gene: TRBV29-1
j_gene: TRBJ2-5
d_gene: .

CDR3aa: ASRPPGLAGGGSYEQY
v_gene: TRBV28
j_gene: TRBJ2-7
d_gene: TRBD2

CDR3aa: ASIRLGSANQPQH
v_gene: TRBV6-1
j_gene: TRBJ1-5
d_gene: .

CDR3aa: ASSNGGSYEQY
v_gene: TRBV28
j_gene: TRBJ2-7
d_gene: TRBD2

CDR3aa: ASSFRTGGSQPQH
v_gene: TRBV7-8
j_gene: TRBJ1-5
d_gene: TRBD1

CDR3aa: ASSLDSNTYEQY
v_gene: TRBV7-2
j_gene: TRBJ2-7
d_gene: .

CDR3aa: ASSVEPGLYYEQY
v_gene: TRBV5-1
j_gene: TRBJ2-7
d_gene: .

CDR3aa: ASSLSGTGAEKLF
v_gene: TRBV7-8
j_gene: TRBJ1-4
d_gene: TRBD1

CDR3aa: ASSLVGAGAWNTGELF
v_gene: TRBV7-2
j_gene: TRBJ2-2
d_gene: .

CDR3aa: ASSLVQRSSYEQY
v_gene: TRBV5-5
j_gene: TRBJ2-7
d_gene: .

CDR3aa: ASSPVLSSGNTIY
v_gene: TRBV13
j_gene: TRBJ1-3
d_gene: .

CDR3aa: ASSFYRPTEDTDTQY
v_gene: TRBV7-9
j_gene: TRBJ2-3
d_gene: .

CDR3aa: ASSQDRNTEKLF
v_gene: TRBV7-9
j_gene: TRBJ1-4
d_gene: TRBD1

CDR3aa: ASLLGRDHYEQY
v_gene: TRBV21-1
j_gene: TRBJ2-7
d_gene: .

CDR3aa: ASSLKGFRLYGYT
v_gene: TRBV28
j_gene: TRBJ1-2
d_gene: .

CDR3aa: ASSLGASGATDTQY
v_gene: TRBV7-2
j_gene: TRBJ2-3
d_gene: TRBD2

CDR3aa: ASSPEINTEAF
v_gene: TRBV5-1
j_gene: TRBJ1-1
d_gene: .

CDR3aa: ASSHTGSSGNTIY
v_gene: TRBV4-3
j_gene: TRBJ1-3
d_gene: .

CDR3aa: ASSPEGGYEQY
v_gene: TRBV7-3
j_gene: TRBJ2-7
d_gene: .

CDR3aa: ASSLSAGRDTQY
v_gene: TRBV7-9
j_gene: TRBJ2-3
d_gene: .

CDR3aa: ASAPRGARPYNEQF
v_gene: TRBV14
j_gene: TRBJ2-1
d_gene: .

CDR3aa: ASSRPGLTYEQY
v_gene: TRBV7-8
j_gene: TRBJ2-7
d_gene: .

CDR3aa: ASSYSGHGTGEQY
v_gene: TRBV6-5
j_gene: TRBJ2-7
d_gene: .

CDR3aa: ASSLEGGSGNTIY
v_gene: TRBV7-3
j_gene: TRBJ1-3
d_gene: .

CDR3aa: AIRGQGNQPQH
v_gene: TRBV10-3
j_gene: TRBJ1-5
d_gene: TRBD1

CDR3aa: ASSPTRGGGTEAF
v_gene: TRBV25-1
j_gene: TRBJ1-1
d_gene: .

CDR3aa: ASSLVGDRVSEKLF
v_gene: TRBV7-2
j_gene: TRBJ1-4
d_gene: TRBD1

CDR3aa: ASSPQIYEQY
v_gene: TRBV27
j_gene: TRBJ2-7
d_gene: .

CDR3aa: ASSHSLGTDTQY
v_gene: TRBV11-3
j_gene: TRBJ2-3
d_gene: .

CDR3aa: ASSAAQDTGELF
v_gene: TRBV6-4
j_gene: TRBJ2-2
d_gene: .

CDR3aa: ASSPRDRSNYGYT
v_gene: TRBV4-3
j_gene: TRBJ1-2
d_gene: TRBD1

CDR3aa: ASSQVTGAGNTIY
v_gene: TRBV4-3
j_gene: TRBJ1-3
d_gene: .

CDR3aa: SAPSYNEQF
v_gene: TRBV20-1
j_gene: TRBJ2-1
d_gene: .

CDR3aa: ASSSTGSPYEQY
v_gene: TRBV27
j_gene: TRBJ2-7
d_gene: TRBD1

CDR3aa: ASSYSLGGGYT
v_gene: TRBV6-5
j_gene: TRBJ1-2
d_gene: .

CDR3aa: ASSPTRTGELF
v_gene: TRBV19
j_gene: TRBJ2-2
d_gene: .

CDR3aa: ASSLGRGTESYNEQF
v_gene: TRBV7-2
j_gene: TRBJ2-1
d_gene: .

CDR3aa: ASSFASSYNEQF
v_gene: TRBV28
j_gene: TRBJ2-1
d_gene: .